These 13 T cell receptor beta chains came from one sample sequenced in a study of regulatory and conventional T cells in RAG deficiency. Clones were read by immunoSEQ multiplex PCR, and TCRdb kept only the in-frame ones, dropping some. The sample holds some 23,000 clones, 85% to 95% seen once. Blood CD4+ CD25-low CD127-high conventional T cells supplied the genomic DNA template. These data were likewise used in another study, on regulatory T cells. This second study notes: Amplification used 52 TRBV primers and 13 TRBJ primers.

Material for sequencing was CD4+ T cells sorted from blood. These receptors were taken from a human donor in good health.

V and J are TRBV30 and TRBJ1-5; weak D call: TRBD1 (5 bases). The CDR3 is made up of 12 amino acids. Germline V gene sequence: CDR1 GTSNPN, CDR2 SVGIG (reference sequence). Trimming removed 5 bases at V and 3 bases at J, with 8 bases between. CDR3 nucleotide sequence: TGTGCCTGGTCGACAGTCAATCAGCCCCAGCATTTT. Translating it yields CAWSTVNQPQHF.

This chain links TRBV5-4 with TRBJ2-3; no clear D gene. In germline, CDR1 is SGHNT, CDR2 YYREEE (reference sequence). The CDR3 loop spans 15 amino acids. V was trimmed by 2 bases and J by 0 bases, leaving 10 bases between them. The CDR3 is CASSLIDVSTDTQYF. The CDR3 DNA is TGTGCCAGCAGCTTAATCGACGTGAGCACAGATACGCAGTATTTT.

This chain uses TRBV18 with TRBJ1-1; D remains unclear. The CDR3 totals 14 residues. The V end was cut by 3 bases, the J end by 1 base, with 9 bases between. Germline V gene sequence: CDR1 KGHSH, CDR2 LQKENI. CDR3: CASSPSAANTEAFF. For the CDR3, the DNA is TGTGCCAGCTCACCTAGTGCAGCGAACACTGAAGCTTTCTTT.

The rearrangement joins TRBV6-1 to TRBJ1-4; no definite D call. The CDR3 extends over 14 amino acids. The V gene's germline CDR1 is MNHNS and CDR2 SASEGT. Deletions cut 6 bases from V and 2 bases from J, with 10 bases between. The CDR3 here is CASRLMVTNEKLFF. As DNA, the CDR3 is TGTGCCAGCAGATTGATGGTGACTAATGAAAAACTGTTTTTT.

This chain links TRBV19 with TRBJ2-5; D possibly corresponds to TRBD1 (6 bases). This CDR3 has 13 amino acids. Germline CDR1 reads LNHDA; CDR2 reads SQIVND (reference sequence). V dropped 5 bases and J dropped 5 bases, with 12 bases sitting between them. In nucleotides, the CDR3 is TGTGCCAGTAGTCCAGGGGAGATGGAGACCCAGTACTTC. It is translated as CASSPGEMETQYF.

The chain uses TRBV4-1 and TRBJ1-1, with 8 positions matching TRBD1. Per the germline V gene, CDR1 is MGHRA and CDR2 is YSYEKL. The V and J ends lost 4 bases and 0 bases, in that order; junction bases with no gene match: 7. The CDR3 spans 16 residues. The CDR3 protein is CASSPRQGLVNTEAFF. The CDR3 DNA reads as TGCGCCAGCAGCCCTAGACAGGGGTTAGTGAACACTGAAGCTTTCTTT.

This clone was observed once. V and J are TRBV19 and TRBJ2-5; 8 nucleotides match TRBD2. The CDR3 has 14 residues. V lost 1 base and J lost 6; bases outside the gene matches: 4. Germline CDR1 is LNHDA and CDR2 is SQIVND (reference sequence). DNA for the CDR3: TGTGCCAGTAGTATAGCGACTAGCGAAAAGACCCAGTACTTC. This gives the protein CASSIATSEKTQYF.

J is TRBJ1-4 and V is TRBV10-3; TRBD1 aligns across 10 bases. The germline V gene has CDR1 ENHRY and CDR2 SYGVKD. The CDR3 length is 15 residues. Unmatched junction bases numbered 9, after V lost 6 bases and J lost 8 bases. CDR3 sequence: CAISDPGTGVEKLFF. For the CDR3, the DNA is TGTGCCATCAGCGACCCCGGGACAGGGGTCGAAAAACTGTTTTTT.

V gene TRBV7-9 combines with J gene TRBJ2-1; D possibly uses TRBD1 or TRBD2 (6 bases each). The CDR3 contains 16 residues. Germline loops: CDR1 SEHNR, CDR2 FQNEAQ (reference sequence). The V gene lost 2 bases and the J gene lost 2 bases, with 13 bases spanning the gap. In DNA form, the CDR3 reads TGTGCCAGCAGCTTATCGAGGGGGGAGCCCTACAATGAGCAGTTCTTC. Protein product: CASSLSRGEPYNEQFF.

The CDR3 DNA is TGTGCCTGGGAAAGACAGCCGAACACTGAAGCTTTCTTT. It yields the protein CAWERQPNTEAFF. The chain is built from TRBV30 and TRBJ1-1; tentatively, D is TRBD1 (5 bases). The V gene lost 5 bases and the J gene lost 1 base, with 11 bases spanning the gap. This CDR3 has 13 amino acids. The V gene's germline CDR1 is GTSNPN and CDR2 SVGIG (reference sequence).

CDR3 DNA: TGTGCCAGCAGTTTATTATCGGGGGCAGGGTCTGAAGCTTTCTTT. Amino acid sequence: CASSLLSGAGSEAFF. This chain uses TRBV28 with TRBJ1-1; D perhaps matches TRBD1 (6 bases). Germline V CDR1 and CDR2: MDHEN, SYDVKM. The CDR3 is made up of 15 amino acids. V was pared by 1 base and J by 6 bases, with 15 bases between.

The chain combines TRBV29-1 with TRBJ2-7; D is unresolved. Germline CDR1 and CDR2: SQVTM and ANQGSEA. CDR3 length equals 13 residues. V shed 6 bases and J shed 2 bases, with 14 bases lying between them. The CDR3 DNA reads as TGCAGCGTCGCGCTTACTCTCCCCTACGAGCAGTACTTC. It specifies CSVALTLPYEQYF.

This clone was picked up one time. The chain uses TRBV10-3 and TRBJ2-3; no definite D call. Per germline, CDR1 ENHRY and CDR2 SYGVKD. The CDR3 loop spans 14 amino acids. V lost 0 bases to trimming and J lost 1 base, with 5 bases between them. CDR3 sequence (DNA): TGTGCCATCAGTGAGTCTGTAGGCACAGATACGCAGTATTTT. This encodes CAISESVGTDTQYF.